Below are 30 T cell receptor beta chains sequenced from a single sample in a study of blood T cell repertoires in COVID-19. Profiling relied on immunoSEQ multiplex PCR, and the TCRdb table lists in-frame clones only, not all of them. The sample lists around 50,000 clones, roughly 87% seen once, with roughly a fifth in the top ten. Sequences were obtained from peripheral blood. The receptors here all came from a woman over 75 with COVID-19, enrolled during active disease.

The rearrangement joins TRBV6-5 to TRBJ1-2, with D hard to call. The V gene lost 0 bases and the J gene lost 6 bases, with 14 bases spanning the gap. Germline-derived CDR1 and CDR2 are MNHEY and SVGAGI. This CDR3 is built from 15 residues. CDR3 in amino acids: CASSYSTQLRNGYTF. CDR3 DNA: TGTGCCAGCAGTTACTCGACACAACTCAGGAATGGCTACACCTTC.

The chain is built from TRBV7-9 and TRBJ2-5; the D gene is possibly TRBD1 (6 bases). V shed 3 bases and J shed 1 base, with 12 bases lying between them. The length of the CDR3 is 15 residues. Germline V gene sequence: CDR1 SEHNR, CDR2 FQNEAQ (reference sequence). The CDR3 is CASSFSDRFQETQYF. The CDR3 DNA follows: TGTGCCAGCAGCTTTTCCGACAGGTTCCAAGAGACCCAGTACTTC.

This chain links TRBV2 with TRBJ2-3; D unclear. V lost 7 bases, J lost 1 base, and 12 bases lay in between. The CDR3 has 14 residues. Germline V lookup: CDR1 SNHLY, CDR2 FYNNEI. The CDR3 loop is CASTQRSGTDTQYF. The CDR3, as DNA: TGTGCCAGCACTCAGCGCTCTGGCACAGATACGCAGTATTTT.

This rearrangement joins TRBV10-3 to TRBJ2-7, with TRBD1 identical over 9 bases. V shed 10 bases, J shed 2 bases, and the junction held 3 bases outside the gene matches. Germline CDR1 reads ENHRY; CDR2 reads SYGVKD. CDR3 length equals 12 residues. The CDR3 region is CATGTGTYEQYF. The CDR3 coding sequence is TGTGCCACGGGGACAGGGACCTACGAGCAGTACTTC.

V and J are TRBV24-1 and TRBJ2-2; TRBD1 aligns across 11 bases. CDR1 and CDR2 (germline): KGHDR, SFDVKD. J lost 7 bases, V lost 3 bases, and 3 bases had no gene match. The CDR3 length is 15 residues. CDR3 nucleotides: TGTGCCACCAGTGATCGGACAGGGGGCAACGGGGAGCTGTTTTTT. It encodes CATSDRTGGNGELFF.

J is TRBJ2-7 and V is TRBV4-2; TRBD2 matches 10 bases. Germline CDR1 LGHNA, CDR2 YNFKEQ. CDR3 length: 17 amino acids. V was pared by 0 bases and J by 2 bases, with 7 bases of the junction left unmatched. CDR3 in amino acids: CASSQDQASGGTYEQYF. DNA of the CDR3: TGTGCCAGCAGCCAAGATCAGGCTAGCGGGGGAACCTACGAGCAGTACTTC.

The chain employs TRBV12-3 or TRBV12-4 and TRBJ2-7, with TRBD1 identical over 9 bases. Unmatched junction bases numbered 2, after V lost 6 bases and J lost 2 bases. CDR3 size: 13 residues. The CDR3 protein is CASRGTGPYEQYF. For the CDR3, the DNA is TGTGCCAGCAGGGGGACAGGGCCCTACGAGCAGTACTTC.

The chain joins TRBV19 to TRBJ2-1, with 10 bases identical to TRBD2. The CDR3 sequence is 16 residues long. Per germline, CDR1 LNHDA and CDR2 SQIVND (reference sequence). V gave up 5 bases and J gave up 9 bases; unmatched junction bases: 13. DNA for the CDR3: TGTGCCAGTAGTCCGGGGATGGTAGCGGGGGGTGGTGAGCAGTTCTTC. This gives the protein CASSPGMVAGGGEQFF.

The chain carries TRBV7-2 and TRBJ1-2; a possible D gene is TRBD1 (6 bases). Germline V gene sequence: CDR1 SGHTA, CDR2 FQGNSA. V was shortened by 2 bases and J by 7 bases, with 11 bases between the two germline ends. This CDR3 has 13 amino acids. The CDR3 bases are TGTGCCAGCAGCTTACAGACAGGTTTTGGCTACACCTTC. It translates to CASSLQTGFGYTF.

The chain links TRBV15 to TRBJ2-2, with 7 positions matching TRBD1. Trimming at V came to 0 bases and at J to 3 bases, leaving 4 bases not matched to a gene. This CDR3 is built from 16 residues. The germline V gene has CDR1 LNHNV and CDR2 YYDKDF (reference sequence). The CDR3 DNA reads TGTGCCACCAGCAGAGAGACAGGGCCCTACACCGGGGAGCTGTTTTTT. This gives the protein CATSRETGPYTGELFF.

This clone was seen once. V usage is TRBV20-1 and J usage is TRBJ2-7, with no clear D. The CDR3 totals 12 residues. Trimming removed 3 bases at V and 0 bases at J, with 6 bases between. CDR1 is DFQATT, CDR2 SNEGSKA, per germline (reference sequence). The CDR3 DNA follows: TGCAGTGCTAGTGGGCACTCCTACGAGCAGTACTTC. Encoded protein: CSASGHSYEQYF.

The chain recombines TRBV7-7 with TRBJ2-5; TRBD1 agrees at 8 bases. The CDR3 is made up of 14 amino acids. The germline V gene encodes CDR1 SSHAT and CDR2 FNYEAQ (reference sequence). Unmatched junction bases numbered 8, after V lost 5 bases and J lost 6 bases. CDR3 sequence reads: CASSPRTGMQTQYF. The DNA for the CDR3 is TGTGCCAGCAGCCCGAGGACAGGGATGCAGACCCAGTACTTC.

The chain carries TRBV2 and TRBJ1-3, with 9 bases identical to TRBD1. V shed 6 bases and J 3 bases; nucleotides not matched to a gene: 6. Germline assignment: CDR1 SNHLY and CDR2 FYNNEI. CDR3 length equals 15 residues. The CDR3 bases are TGTGCCAGCAGCCCCGGACAGGGGAATGGAAACACCATATATTTT. Its translation: CASSPGQGNGNTIYF.

The chain combines TRBV30 with TRBJ2-2, with D possibly matching TRBD2 (6 bases). Germline lookup yields CDR1 GTSNPN and CDR2 SVGIG (reference sequence). This CDR3 comprises 14 residues. Trimming cost V 5 bases and J 5 bases, with 15 bases left between them. The chain's CDR3 is CAWQREGRTGELFF. CDR3 in DNA: TGTGCCTGGCAGAGGGAAGGGAGGACCGGGGAGCTGTTTTTT.

V and J are TRBV4-1 and TRBJ2-1, with a tentative D call TRBD1 (5 bases). The CDR3 sequence is 16 residues long. CDR1 and CDR2 (germline): MGHRA, YSYEKL. Trimming left V 2 bases short and J 7 bases short, with 18 bases between. The CDR3, as DNA: TGCGCCAGCAGCCAACAAACAGGCGGAGCCTCGAATGAGCAGTTCTTC. Residues: CASSQQTGGASNEQFF.

This clone was seen once. J is TRBJ2-1 and V is TRBV7-9, with TRBD1 identical over 9 bases. Germline lookup yields CDR1 SEHNR and CDR2 FQNEAQ (reference sequence). The CDR3 extends over 15 amino acids. After removal of 5 bases from V and 12 bases from J, the junction contained 14 bases not matched to a gene. The DNA of the CDR3 is TGTGCCAGCAGCCCCCGGGACAGGGAGTCGGAACGGCAGTTCTTC. It yields the protein CASSPRDRESERQFF.

In nucleotides, the CDR3 is TGTGCCAGCAGCTTAGCGGTATCAGGCACTGGAAACACCATATATTTT. This translates into CASSLAVSGTGNTIYF. This chain links TRBV7-2 with TRBJ1-3; D is uncertain. Germline lookup yields CDR1 SGHTA and CDR2 FQGNSA. V was cut by 0 bases and J by 2 bases, with 11 bases left in between. The CDR3 loop spans 16 amino acids.

The gene calls are TRBV5-4 and TRBJ2-3, with TRBD2 matching over 10 bases. The J segment lost 4 bases and the V segment lost 0 bases, leaving 5 bases of the junction unmatched. Germline V CDR1 and CDR2: SGHNT, YYREEE (reference sequence). This CDR3 spans 16 amino acids. CDR3 nucleotides: TGTGCCAGCAGCTTGGCCGCTAGCGGGGGAGCAGATACGCAGTATTTT. Translated, it gives CASSLAASGGADTQYF.

The chain employs TRBV11-2 and TRBJ2-5; 13 bases fit TRBD2. Germline V gene data show CDR1 as SGHAT and CDR2 as FQNNGV. Trimming cost V 4 bases and J 8 bases; bases outside gene matches: 16. The CDR3 runs to 18 residues. CDR3 DNA: TGTGCCAGCAGCTCGCGGACTAGCGGGGGACCCAAGGGTAGAACCCAGTACTTC. Translated: CASSSRTSGGPKGRTQYF. Using reference TRBV11-2 and TRBJ2-5 for the parts outside the CDR3, the full variable domain is EAGVAQSPRYKIIEKRQSVAFWCNPISGHATLYWYQQILGQGPKLLIQFQNNGVVDDSQLPKDRFSAERLKGVDSTLKIQPAKLEDSAVYLCASSSRTSGGPKGRTQYFGPGTRLLVL.

The CDR3 loop is CAWSLGQTYEQYF. CDR3 DNA: TGTGCCTGGAGCTTGGGACAGACTTACGAGCAGTACTTC. The chain combines TRBV30 with TRBJ2-7; 7 nucleotides agree with TRBD1. The germline V gene encodes CDR1 GTSNPN and CDR2 SVGIG (reference sequence). This CDR3 spans 13 amino acids. The V and J ends lost 3 bases and 4 bases, in that order; junction bases with no gene match: 6.

J is TRBJ2-7 and V is TRBV6-1; D might be TRBD2 (5 bases). With 0 bases removed from V and 6 bases from J, the gap between germline ends came to 12 bases. In germline, CDR1 is MNHNS, CDR2 SASEGT. This CDR3 has 14 amino acids. The CDR3 sequence: CASSEASGFGEQYF. CDR3 DNA: TGTGCCAGCAGTGAAGCGTCGGGGTTTGGCGAGCAGTACTTC.

The chain couples TRBV5-4 to TRBJ2-3; 7 nucleotides match TRBD2. The germline CDR1 and CDR2 sequences are SGHNT and YYREEE (reference sequence). The CDR3 totals 14 residues. The junction had 8 bases not matched to a gene; V was cut back by 4 bases and J by 6 bases. The CDR3 DNA follows: TGTGCCAGCAGCCCCAGCGGGGCAGGGGATACGCAGTATTTT. This sequence encodes CASSPSGAGDTQYF. Supplemented by reference TRBV5-4 and TRBJ2-3, the full variable domain reads ETGVTQSPTHLIKTRGQQVTLRCSSQSGHNTVSWYQQALGQGPQFIFQYYREEENGRGNFPPRFSGLQFPNYSSELNVNALELDDSALYLCASSPSGAGDTQYFGPGTRLTVL.

The rearrangement uses TRBV6-5 and TRBJ1-2; D perhaps matches TRBD1 (6 bases). Trimming took 5 bases from V and 2 from J, leaving 12 bases between them. The CDR3 loop spans 14 amino acids. CDR1 MNHEY and CDR2 SVGAGI come from the germline V gene. The CDR3 DNA follows: TGTGCCAGCAGTCGCGGACAGTCCAACTATGGCTACACCTTC. Encoded protein: CASSRGQSNYGYTF.

The chain carries TRBV19 and TRBJ2-6, with 11 bases fitting TRBD2. Per germline, CDR1 LNHDA and CDR2 SQIVND (reference sequence). The CDR3 spans 21 residues. Trimming took 0 bases from V and 0 from J; bases not matched to a gene: 10. The CDR3 is CASSIDYAGTSGSSGANVLTF. CDR3 DNA: TGTGCCAGTAGTATAGACTACGCCGGGACTAGCGGCAGCTCTGGGGCCAACGTCCTGACTTTC.

This clone has a handful of counts. The rearrangement links TRBV10-2 to TRBJ2-1; 7 positions match TRBD2. The CDR3 length is 13 residues. CDR1 WSHSY and CDR2 SAAADI come from the germline V gene. After removal of 4 bases from V and 7 bases from J, the junction contained 4 bases not matched to a gene. The CDR3 here is CASSGQAGNEQFF. The CDR3 DNA sequence: TGCGCCAGCAGTGGACAAGCGGGGAATGAGCAGTTCTTC.

This clone showed up just a few times. The genes are TRBV5-4 and TRBJ1-1, with TRBD1 matching 7 bases. CDR1 SGHNT and CDR2 YYREEE come from the germline V gene (reference sequence). V gave up 3 bases and J gave up 11 bases; unmatched junction bases: 7. The CDR3 length is 12 residues. The CDR3 nucleotides are TGTGCCAGCAGCTCGCCAGGGGGAGTCGCTTTCTTT. This gives the protein CASSSPGGVAFF. The full variable domain, rest sourced from reference TRBV5-4 and TRBJ1-1, is ETGVTQSPTHLIKTRGQQVTLRCSSQSGHNTVSWYQQALGQGPQFIFQYYREEENGRGNFPPRFSGLQFPNYSSELNVNALELDDSALYLCASSSPGGVAFFGQGTRLTVV.

The chain links TRBV11-2 to TRBJ1-2; no clear D gene. The CDR3 covers 14 residues. The ends were cut back, 5 bases at V and 0 bases at J, with 10 bases in the middle. CDR1 and CDR2 (germline): SGHAT, FQNNGV. The CDR3 spells CASSPVASNYGYTF. The CDR3 nucleotides are TGTGCCAGCAGCCCGGTAGCCTCTAACTATGGCTACACCTTC.

The rearrangement uses TRBV27 and TRBJ1-3, with D hard to call. This CDR3 region has 14 residues. Trimming removed 6 bases from V and 0 bases from J, with 9 bases in between. Per germline, CDR1 MNHEY and CDR2 SMNVEV (reference sequence). The CDR3 spells CASSPLASGNTIYF. Here the CDR3 DNA reads TGTGCCAGCAGCCCCTTGGCCTCTGGAAACACCATATATTTT.

For the CDR3, the DNA is TGCGCCAGCAGCTTGGCCCAGGCCGACACCGGGGAGCTGTTTTTT. Translating gives CASSLAQADTGELFF. This rearrangement joins TRBV5-1 to TRBJ2-2; D is uncertain. Trimming took 0 bases from V and 3 from J, leaving 9 bases between them. Germline V gene lookup returns CDR1 SGHRS and CDR2 YFSETQ. The CDR3 has 15 amino acids.

The table lists this clone with a few counts. This sample also contains other DNA sequences that code for the same CDR3. This chain uses TRBV7-8 with TRBJ2-1; 8 bases align to TRBD1. The junction had 15 bases not matched to a gene; V was cut back by 5 bases and J by 0 bases. In germline, CDR1 is SGHVS, CDR2 FQNEAQ. The CDR3 consists of 19 residues. The CDR3 DNA sequence: TGTGCCAGCAGCCCTAGAGGCCAGGGGGCTATAAGCTCCTACAATGAGCAGTTCTTC. Protein sequence: CASSPRGQGAISSYNEQFF.